The clone carrying this T cell receptor (beta chain) was detected ten times or more. Its antigen is not known. TCRdb recomputed calls from the 5' RACE reads with MiXCR, one row per CDR3 protein. There are roughly 200,000 distinct CDR3 sequences in the sample; roughly 16% occur only once, and roughly 2.1% lies in the top ten. Germline V gene data show CDR1 as SGHRS and CDR2 as YFSETQ. The CDR3 is 15 amino acids. J gave up 9 bases and V 4 bases, and 11 bases lay outside the gene matches. This sample was taken from a study of T-cell memory formation after mild COVID-19. Whole-study results and caveats: Later expanders leaned CD4+, whereas day 15 to 85 contracting clones were balanced CD4/CD8.

Sequenced material: PBMCs or a T cell subset sorted from them (not recorded which). The V call is TRBV5-1, the J call TRBJ2-1; 9 bases align to TRBD1. The sequence derives from an adult woman who had mild COVID-19 (a few samples of this study predate the infection). Cell type and time point are not known. DNA of the CDR3: TGCGCCAGCAGCGCTGGACAGGGGCGTAATCGTGAGCAGTTCTTC. This codes for CASSAGQGRNREQFF. The entire variable domain, with the rest obtained from reference TRBV5-1 and TRBJ2-1, is as follows: KAGVTQTPRYLIKTRGQQVTLSCSPISGHRSVSWYQQTPGQGLQFLFEYFSETQRNKGNFPGRFSGRQFSNSRSEMNVSTLELGDSALYLCASSAGQGRNREQFFGPGTRLTVL.